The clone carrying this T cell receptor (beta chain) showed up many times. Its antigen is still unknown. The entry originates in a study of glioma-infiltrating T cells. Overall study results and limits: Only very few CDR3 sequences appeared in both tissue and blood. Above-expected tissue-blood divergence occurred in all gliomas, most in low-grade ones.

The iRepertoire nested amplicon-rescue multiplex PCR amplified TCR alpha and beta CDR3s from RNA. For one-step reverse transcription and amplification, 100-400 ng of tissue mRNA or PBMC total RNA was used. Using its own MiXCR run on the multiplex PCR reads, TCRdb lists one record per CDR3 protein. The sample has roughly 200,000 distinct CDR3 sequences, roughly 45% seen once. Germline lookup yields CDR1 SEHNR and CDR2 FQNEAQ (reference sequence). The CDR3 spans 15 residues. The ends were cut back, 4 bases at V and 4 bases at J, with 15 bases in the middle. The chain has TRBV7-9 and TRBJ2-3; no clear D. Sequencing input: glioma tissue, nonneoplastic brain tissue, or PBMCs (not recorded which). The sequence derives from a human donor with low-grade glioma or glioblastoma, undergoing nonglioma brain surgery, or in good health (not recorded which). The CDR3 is CASSSGSRAADTQYF. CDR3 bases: TGTGCCAGCAGCTCCGGTTCCCGAGCCGCAGATACGCAGTATTTT.